These 28 T cell receptor beta chains share one sample of origin, sequenced in a study of blood T cell repertoires in COVID-19. Only in-frame clones appear in the TCRdb table, and some are missing; sequencing was by immunoSEQ multiplex PCR. The sample has under 45,000 clones, about 77% seen once; the top ten hold 28%. Sequences were obtained from peripheral blood. The receptors come from a woman aged 70-85 years with acute or convalescent COVID-19.

The rearrangement joins TRBV18 to TRBJ1-6; D unresolved. Germline V CDR1 and CDR2: KGHSH, LQKENI. Trimming took off 3 bases at V and 7 bases at J, with 7 bases between the two ends. This CDR3 is built from 13 residues. This CDR3 reads CASSPGRNSPLHF. CDR3 sequence (DNA): TGTGCCAGCTCACCCGGGAGAAATTCACCCCTCCACTTT.

The gene calls are TRBV15 and TRBJ2-1, with a weak D call TRBD2 (6 bases). Germline V gives CDR1 LNHNV, CDR2 YYDKDF (reference sequence). The CDR3 spans 15 residues. The germline V and J ends were trimmed by 0 bases and 4 bases, with 10 bases remaining between them. CDR3 region: CATSRDSGPYNEQFF. CDR3 DNA sequence: TGTGCCACCAGCAGAGACAGCGGGCCTTACAATGAGCAGTTCTTC. The variable domain in full, completed from reference TRBV15 and TRBJ2-1, reads DAMVIQNPRYQVTQFGKPVTLSCSQTLNHNVMYWYQQKSSQAPKLLFHYYDKDFNNEADTPDNFQSRRPNTSFCFLDIRSPGLGDTAMYLCATSRDSGPYNEQFFGPGTRLTVL.

The rearrangement links TRBV28 to TRBJ1-2; TRBD1 matches at 7 bases. This CDR3 is 14 amino acids long. V shed 6 bases and J 1 base; nucleotides not matched to a gene: 5. Per the germline V gene, CDR1 is MDHEN and CDR2 is SYDVKM. CDR3 residues: CASRRQGGNYGYTF. The CDR3 DNA follows: TGTGCCAGCAGACGACAGGGCGGTAACTATGGCTACACCTTC.

The chain is built from TRBV20-1 and TRBJ2-7; 12 bases align to TRBD2. With 3 bases clipped from V and 0 bases from J, the junction kept 12 bases outside the gene matches. Germline assignment: CDR1 DFQATT and CDR2 SNEGSKA (reference sequence). The CDR3 is made up of 18 amino acids. In DNA, the CDR3 is TGCAGTGCTAGTGTCCCCCGACTAGCGGGAGTTCGCTCCTACGAGCAGTACTTC. Protein sequence: CSASVPRLAGVRSYEQYF.

The chain joins TRBV3-1 (or the pseudogene TRBV3-2) to TRBJ1-6; D uncertain. Per the germline V gene, CDR1 is LGHDT and CDR2 is YNNKEL (reference sequence). Deletions cut 4 bases from V and 5 bases from J, with 12 bases between. CDR3 size: 15 residues. The CDR3 coding sequence is TGTGCCAGCAGCCCTGCTACAGTAGATAATTCACCCCTCCACTTT. Amino acid sequence: CASSPATVDNSPLHF.

This clone was seen once. The chain has TRBV2 and TRBJ2-1; 7 nucleotides agree with TRBD1. There are 13 residues in the CDR3. Trimming took 7 bases from V and 8 from J; bases not matched to a gene: 8. Germline-derived CDR1 and CDR2 are SNHLY and FYNNEI. CDR3 loop: CASKGAERHEQFF. The CDR3 DNA follows: TGTGCCAGCAAGGGGGCCGAGCGCCATGAGCAGTTCTTC.

This clone has just a few counts. The chain employs TRBV20-1 and TRBJ1-2; no clear D. CDR3 length: 13 residues. V lost 3 bases to trimming and J lost 3 bases, with 11 bases between them. Germline V lookup: CDR1 DFQATT, CDR2 SNEGSKA (reference sequence). DNA for the CDR3: TGCAGTGCTAGTAACCCCAGTGACTATGGCTACACCTTC. Amino acids: CSASNPSDYGYTF.

The chain links TRBV7-6 to TRBJ2-5, with 8 bases matching TRBD2. The V gene end was trimmed by 6 bases and the J gene end by 1 base; junction bases not matched to a gene: 13. This CDR3 spans 17 amino acids. Germline CDR1 reads SGHVS; CDR2 reads FNYEAQ. The CDR3 region is CASSRGVAGGLQETQYF. The CDR3 DNA reads as TGTGCCAGCAGTCGGGGGGTGGCGGGAGGTCTCCAAGAGACCCAGTACTTC.

This chain connects TRBV11-3 to TRBJ2-6; possibly TRBD1 for D (6 bases). V was pared by 1 base and J by 3 bases, with 13 bases between. The CDR3 totals 17 residues. The germline CDR1 and CDR2 sequences are SGHNT and YENEEA. The DNA of the CDR3 is TGTGCCAGCAGCTTAGGCCCAGGGGAAGGTGGGGCCAACGTCCTGACTTTC. Residues: CASSLGPGEGGANVLTF.

The gene calls are TRBV11-2 and TRBJ1-2; 7 bases are shared with TRBD1. The trim removed 1 base at V and 5 bases at J, leaving 10 bases unmatched. CDR1 is SGHAT and CDR2 is FQNNGV in the germline V gene. The CDR3 spans 16 residues. Here the CDR3 DNA reads TGTGCCAGCAGCTTAGTCCCCGGGGACAGCTCTTATGGCTACACCTTC. It specifies CASSLVPGDSSYGYTF. Variable domain in full (rest from reference TRBV11-2 and TRBJ1-2): EAGVAQSPRYKIIEKRQSVAFWCNPISGHATLYWYQQILGQGPKLLIQFQNNGVVDDSQLPKDRFSAERLKGVDSTLKIQPAKLEDSAVYLCASSLVPGDSSYGYTFGSGTRLTVV.

This chain joins TRBV7-9 and TRBJ1-4; the D is unclear. V lost 4 bases and J 5 bases, leaving 11 bases between the germline ends. Germline V gene lookup returns CDR1 SEHNR and CDR2 FQNEAQ (reference sequence). CDR3 length: 14 residues. The CDR3 nucleotides are TGTGCCAGCAGCTCCACAGAAGAGAATGAAAAACTGTTTTTT. Translation gives CASSSTEENEKLFF.

The chain is built from TRBV7-9 and TRBJ1-4, with TRBD1 matching 8 bases. Germline CDR1 reads SEHNR; CDR2 reads FQNEAQ (reference sequence). CDR3 length: 14 amino acids. V shed 3 bases and J 5 bases; nucleotides not matched to a gene: 2. This CDR3 reads CASSFQGANEKLFF. The CDR3 DNA follows: TGTGCCAGCAGCTTCCAGGGGGCGAATGAAAAACTGTTTTTT. Combining the CDR3 with reference TRBV7-9 and TRBJ1-4 gives the whole variable domain DTGVSQNPRHKITKRGQNVTFRCDPISEHNRLYWYRQTLGQGPEFLTYFQNEAQLEKSRLLSDRFSAERPKGSFSTLEIQRTEQGDSAMYLCASSFQGANEKLFFGSGTQLSVL.

The gene calls are TRBV9 and TRBJ2-5, with unresolved D. The CDR3 is 12 residues long. V lost 0 bases to trimming and J lost 4 bases, with 4 bases between them. Germline V CDR1 and CDR2: SGDLS, YYNGEE. CDR3 region: CASSVAGETQYF. The CDR3 DNA follows: TGTGCCAGCAGCGTAGCGGGAGAGACCCAGTACTTC.

The chain employs TRBV28 and TRBJ2-1, with a weak D call TRBD1 (5 bases). Germline V CDR1 and CDR2: MDHEN, SYDVKM. The CDR3 has 12 amino acids. V was shortened by 5 bases and J by 7 bases, with 9 bases between the two germline ends. This CDR3 reads CASSTGHNEQFF. CDR3 DNA: TGTGCCAGCAGTACAGGACATAATGAGCAGTTCTTC.

This clone appeared a few times. The CDR3 is CASSLAGRAHGYTF. CDR3 bases: TGTGCCAGCAGCTTAGCGGGCAGGGCCCATGGCTACACCTTC. The rearrangement links TRBV7-2 to TRBJ1-2; D possibly corresponds to TRBD1 (5 bases). V dropped 0 bases and J dropped 6 bases, with 11 bases sitting between them. This CDR3 spans 14 amino acids. Germline lookup yields CDR1 SGHTA and CDR2 FQGNSA.

The chain employs TRBV2 and TRBJ2-1; TRBD1 might be the D (6 bases). Deletions cut 2 bases from V and 2 bases from J, with 19 bases between. CDR3 size: 18 residues. Germline lookup yields CDR1 SNHLY and CDR2 FYNNEI. This CDR3 reads CASSEYLTRGSTYNEQFF. The CDR3 bases are TGTGCCAGCAGTGAATACCTAACCAGGGGTAGTACCTACAATGAGCAGTTCTTC.

In its sample, this clone was seen a few times. CDR3 protein: CASRGQGGELFF. The CDR3 nucleotides read TGCGCCAGCAGGGGACAGGGCGGGGAGCTGTTTTTT. V is TRBV10-1 and J is TRBJ2-2; 9 bases agree with TRBD1. The length of the CDR3 is 12 residues. The germline V gene encodes CDR1 WNHNN and CDR2 SYGVQD (reference sequence). The junction had 0 bases not matched to a gene; V was cut back by 6 bases and J by 7 bases.

The chain links TRBV19 to TRBJ1-2; no clear D. The V end was cut by 3 bases, the J end by 3 bases, with 11 bases between. CDR1 is LNHDA, CDR2 SQIVND, per germline (reference sequence). The CDR3 consists of 14 residues. CDR3 DNA: TGTGCCAGTAGTATGGGGAGGGAATACTATGGCTACACCTTC. It yields the protein CASSMGREYYGYTF. The whole variable domain, filled in from reference TRBV19 and TRBJ1-2, reads DGGITQSPKYLFRKEGQNVTLSCEQNLNHDAMYWYRQDPGQGLRLIYYSQIVNDFQKGDIAEGYSVSREKKESFPLTVTSAQKNPTAFYLCASSMGREYYGYTFGSGTRLTVV.

This sequence joins TRBV2 and TRBJ1-1; D remains unclear. Germline V CDR1 and CDR2: SNHLY, FYNNEI. The CDR3 covers 11 residues. The ends were cut back, 7 bases at V and 1 base at J, with 4 bases in the middle. CDR3 region: CASIWNTEAFF. DNA for the CDR3: TGTGCCAGCATATGGAACACTGAAGCTTTCTTT.

The chain recombines TRBV6-5 with TRBJ1-2; D remains unclear. V lost 11 bases and J 2 bases, leaving 18 bases between the germline ends. This CDR3 comprises 14 residues. CDR1 MNHEY and CDR2 SVGAGI come from the germline V gene. The CDR3 here is CAARIPDLNYGYTF. The CDR3 DNA reads as TGTGCCGCCCGAATACCCGATCTAAACTATGGCTACACCTTC.

The chain employs TRBV5-1 and TRBJ2-4; the match to TRBD1 covers 8 bases. Unmatched junction bases numbered 2, after V lost 4 bases and J lost 2 bases. Germline CDR1 SGHRS, CDR2 YFSETQ. The CDR3 totals 14 residues. CDR3 coding DNA: TGCGCCAGCAGCGGACAGGGTTCCAAAAACATTCAGTACTTC. This gives the protein CASSGQGSKNIQYF.

In this sample, this clone turned up once. The gene calls are TRBV5-4 and TRBJ1-3; D is unclear. V was shortened by 0 bases and J by 0 bases, with 10 bases between the two germline ends. This CDR3 comprises 16 residues. The germline gives CDR1 SGHNT, CDR2 YYREEE (reference sequence). The CDR3 here is CASSLGTDISGNTIYF. In nucleotides, the CDR3 is TGTGCCAGCAGCTTGGGGACTGACATCTCTGGAAACACCATATATTTT.

V is TRBV7-3 and J is TRBJ2-1, with 12 positions matching TRBD2. V lost 4 bases, J lost 4 bases, and 5 bases stayed unmatched. The CDR3 is 16 amino acids. CDR1 SGHTA and CDR2 FQGTGA come from the germline V gene. Here the CDR3 reads CASSSPGLAGYNEQFF. The CDR3, as DNA: TGTGCCAGCAGCTCACCGGGACTAGCGGGTTACAATGAGCAGTTCTTC.

The V and J genes are TRBV27 and TRBJ2-1; 10 bases line up with TRBD1. The V gene end was trimmed by 5 bases and the J gene end by 2 bases; junction bases not matched to a gene: 3. This CDR3 comprises 15 residues. The germline gives CDR1 MNHEY, CDR2 SMNVEV (reference sequence). CDR3 coding DNA: TGTGCCAGCAGTCATGGGACAGGGGCCTACAATGAGCAGTTCTTC. Translation: CASSHGTGAYNEQFF.

V usage is TRBV7-8 and J usage is TRBJ1-2; 7 bases line up with TRBD1. The trim removed 1 base at V and 2 bases at J, leaving 4 bases unmatched. Germline CDR1 is SGHVS and CDR2 is FQNEAQ. CDR3 size: 15 residues. The CDR3 here is CASSLGGQRNYGYTF. In DNA form, the CDR3 reads TGTGCCAGCAGCTTAGGGGGACAGAGAAACTATGGCTACACCTTC.

The chain recombines TRBV7-8 with TRBJ2-5; unclear D gene. This CDR3 is built from 12 residues. V was trimmed by 7 bases and J by 4 bases, leaving 10 bases between them. Germline loops: CDR1 SGHVS, CDR2 FQNEAQ. This chain's CDR3 is CASISSRETQYF. CDR3 bases: TGTGCCAGCATCAGTTCTCGAGAGACCCAGTACTTC.

V usage is TRBV18 and J usage is TRBJ1-5; 10 bases match TRBD1. Trimming removed 6 bases from V and 5 bases from J; junction bases left unmatched: 10. The CDR3 sequence is 16 residues long. Germline CDR1 KGHSH, CDR2 LQKENI. This CDR3 reads CASSQSGTGVYQPQHF. The CDR3 DNA sequence: TGTGCCAGCTCGCAGTCCGGGACAGGGGTGTATCAGCCCCAGCATTTT. Full variable domain (missing parts from reference TRBV18 and TRBJ1-5): NAGVMQNPRHLVRRRGQEARLRCSPMKGHSHVYWYRQLPEEGLKFMVYLQKENIIDESGMPKERFSAEFPKEGPSILRIQQVVRGDSAAYFCASSQSGTGVYQPQHFGDGTRLSIL.

The rearrangement joins TRBV7-9 to TRBJ1-2; 9 bases align to TRBD1. Losses at the gene ends were 4 bases for V and 4 bases for J; bases not matched to a gene: 7. CDR3 size: 15 residues. Looked up from germline, CDR1 is SEHNR and CDR2 is FQNEAQ (reference sequence). The CDR3 is CASSSEPGQGYGYTF. CDR3 nucleotides: TGTGCCAGCAGCTCCGAACCGGGACAGGGCTATGGCTACACCTTC.